These 5 T cell receptor beta chains were sequenced from one sample in a study of shared clonotypes between healthy human individuals. Sequencing used immunoSEQ multiplex PCR; TCRdb keeps in-frame clones, though not all of them. Here the sample spans approximately 810,000 clones, 90% to 95% being singletons. Positive CCR7 selection of CD45RO-negative cells yielded the naive CD8 cells, and terminally differentiated effector memory CD45RA+ cells were excluded. Sequencing was done on a sample of naive CD8+ T cells sorted from blood. Receptors originate from a man between 25 and 39 years old in good health.

This chain connects TRBV2 to TRBJ1-5, with D maybe TRBD1 (6 bases). Trimming removed 7 bases at V and 3 bases at J, with 10 bases between. The CDR3 is 13 amino acids. The germline CDR1 and CDR2 sequences are SNHLY and FYNNEI. The chain's CDR3 is CASKRDNNQPQHF. DNA of the CDR3: TGTGCCAGCAAACGGGACAACAATCAGCCCCAGCATTTT.

This sequence joins TRBV10-3 and TRBJ2-7; D remains ambiguous. Germline-derived CDR1 and CDR2 are ENHRY and SYGVKD. CDR3 length: 13 residues. V lost 0 bases and J lost 5, with 8 bases in between. CDR3 in amino acids: CAISESVADEQYF. For the CDR3, the DNA is TGTGCCATCAGTGAGTCTGTCGCCGACGAGCAGTACTTC.

The chain employs TRBV5-6 and TRBJ1-1; D remains ambiguous. CDR3 length: 14 amino acids. Germline lookup yields CDR1 SGHDT and CDR2 YYEEEE. Trimming shortened V by 1 base and J by 3 bases, and 10 bases separated the two germline ends. CDR3 DNA: TGTGCCAGCAGCTTGCTGGTATTGGACACTGAAGCTTTCTTT. Translating it yields CASSLLVLDTEAFF.

The V and J genes are TRBV30 and TRBJ2-1, with TRBD2 as a possible D gene (5 bases). Germline CDR1 reads GTSNPN; CDR2 reads SVGIG (reference sequence). The CDR3 contains 15 residues. Trimming stripped 4 bases from V and 3 bases from J, with 16 bases between. The CDR3 DNA follows: TGTGCCTGGACCGATCAAGCGGCGTTCTACAATGAGCAGTTCTTC. It translates to CAWTDQAAFYNEQFF.

The chain combines TRBV27 with TRBJ1-1; 7 bases map to TRBD1. V dropped 5 bases and J dropped 5; count of bases not matched to a gene: 8. Per the germline V gene, CDR1 is MNHEY and CDR2 is SMNVEV (reference sequence). This CDR3 region has 14 residues. CDR3 coding DNA: TGTGCCAGCAGTCAGGGGACAGTCCGGACTGAAGCTTTCTTT. It yields the protein CASSQGTVRTEAFF.